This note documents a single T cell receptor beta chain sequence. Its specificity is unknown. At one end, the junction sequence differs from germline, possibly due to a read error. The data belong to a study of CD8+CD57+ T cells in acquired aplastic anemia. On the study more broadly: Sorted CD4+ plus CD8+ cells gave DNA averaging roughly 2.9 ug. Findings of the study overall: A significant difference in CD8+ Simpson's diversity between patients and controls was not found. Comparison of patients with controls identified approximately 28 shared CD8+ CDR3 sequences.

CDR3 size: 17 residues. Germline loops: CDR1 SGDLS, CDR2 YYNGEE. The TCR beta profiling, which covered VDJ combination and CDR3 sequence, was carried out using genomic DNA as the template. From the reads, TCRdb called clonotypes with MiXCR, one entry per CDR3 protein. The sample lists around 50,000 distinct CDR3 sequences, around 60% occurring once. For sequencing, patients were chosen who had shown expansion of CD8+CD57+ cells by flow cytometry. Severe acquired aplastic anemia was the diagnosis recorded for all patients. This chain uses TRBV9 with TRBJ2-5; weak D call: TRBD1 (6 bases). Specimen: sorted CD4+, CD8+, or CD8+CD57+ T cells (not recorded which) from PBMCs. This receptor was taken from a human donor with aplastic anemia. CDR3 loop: CASSALQGSRNQGTQYF. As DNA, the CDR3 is TGTGCCAGCAGCGCCCTTCAGGGGAGTAGGAACCAAGGGACCCAGTACTTC.